This is a list of T cell receptor beta chains from one sample in a study of PD-1 blockade in classical Hodgkin lymphoma. Sequencing was performed with immunoSEQ multiplex PCR; in TCRdb, only in-frame clones are kept and a portion is missing. The sample lists roughly 70,000 clones, about 64% occurring once. Sequencing used peripheral blood mononuclear cells (PBMCs), obtained before the second cycle of nivolumab. Source of these receptors: a human donor with classical Hodgkin lymphoma. Each CDR3 is given with its conserved first and last residue. The D gene is left open where the match is weak. For some rows the clone size is stated as once, few or many, or as a class when expanded; others skip it.

clone size	V gene	J gene	D gene	CDR3 protein	CDR3 DNA
NA	TRBV11-2	TRBJ2-1	TRBD2	CASSLPAGLVGHNEQFF	TGTGCCAGCAGCTTACCGGCGGGACTAGTAGGACACAATGAGCAGTTCTTC
few	TRBV5-1	TRBJ2-3	TRBD2	CASSLEGLAGGFTDTQYF	TGCGCCAGCAGCTTGGAAGGACTAGCGGGGGGGTTCACAGATACGCAGTATTTT
NA	TRBV7-9	TRBJ2-6	NA	CASSFGGTGANVLTF	TGTGCCAGCAGCTTCGGGGGAACTGGGGCCAACGTCCTGACTTTC
NA	TRBV9	TRBJ2-5	TRBD1	CASSEGAQQETQYF	TGTGCCAGCAGCGAGGGGGCCCAACAAGAGACCCAGTACTTC
NA	TRBV6-1	TRBJ1-6	NA	CASSESGGSSYNSPLHF	TGTGCCAGCAGTGAATCTGGGGGAAGCTCCTATAATTCACCCCTCCACTTT
NA	TRBV9	TRBJ2-2	TRBD1	CASSRGTGGSGELFF	TGTGCCAGCAGCCGAGGAACAGGGGGTAGCGGGGAGCTGTTTTTT
NA	TRBV6-5	TRBJ2-3	NA	CASRRGSSGTDTQYF	TGTGCCAGCAGACGGGGTAGCAGCGGCACAGATACGCAGTATTTT
NA	TRBV28	TRBJ1-1	NA	CASSSGRGENTEAFF	TGTGCCAGCAGTAGCGGACGAGGGGAGAACACTGAAGCTTTCTTT
NA	TRBV19	TRBJ2-7	NA	CATGEYEQYF	TGTGCCACAGGGGAATACGAGCAGTACTTC
NA	TRBV27	TRBJ2-3	TRBD2	CASSLFGGGTADTQYF	TGTGCCAGCAGTCTCTTCGGGGGGGGGACCGCAGATACGCAGTATTTT
few	TRBV2	TRBJ1-5	NA	CASSRRDLSGQPQHF	TGTGCCAGCAGTCGACGGGACCTGTCAGGGCAGCCCCAGCATTTT
NA	TRBV19	TRBJ2-7	TRBD1	CASAGTGGYNEQYF	TGTGCCAGTGCCGGGACAGGGGGCTACAACGAGCAGTACTTC
NA	TRBV9	TRBJ2-3	NA	CASSVGSARGDTQYF	TGTGCCAGCAGCGTAGGTAGCGCTCGAGGGGATACGCAGTATTTT
NA	TRBV28	TRBJ2-7	NA	CASSFAGIYEQYF	TGTGCCAGCAGTTTTGCAGGGATCTACGAGCAGTACTTC
few	TRBV7-6	TRBJ2-3	NA	CASSPTRVGTDTQYF	TGTGCCAGCAGCCCCACCCGGGTGGGAACAGATACGCAGTATTTT
NA	TRBV7-2	TRBJ1-4	NA	CASSHASLRATNEKLFF	TGTGCCAGCAGCCACGCCTCTCTAAGGGCAACTAATGAAAAACTGTTTTTT
NA	TRBV15	TRBJ2-3	TRBD1	CATSRDGQGSDTQYF	TGTGCCACCAGCAGAGATGGACAGGGTTCAGATACGCAGTATTTT
NA	TRBV5-1	TRBJ2-3	NA	CASSLGRDYTDTQYF	TGCGCCAGCAGCTTGGGGAGGGATTACACAGATACGCAGTATTTT
NA	TRBV19	TRBJ1-2	TRBD1	CASSRGQGNGYTF	TGTGCCAGTAGTCGCGGACAGGGAAATGGCTACACCTTC
NA	TRBV2	TRBJ2-1	TRBD2	CASSRIIAGEEQFF	TGTGCCAGCAGTCGAATTATAGCGGGGGAAGAGCAGTTCTTC
NA	TRBV11-2	TRBJ2-7	TRBD1	CASSLAGTAYEQYF	TGTGCCAGCAGCTTAGCCGGGACAGCCTACGAGCAGTACTTC
NA	TRBV10-2	TRBJ1-1	NA	CASSEAGKRGEAFF	TGCGCCAGCAGTGAAGCAGGGAAGAGGGGTGAAGCTTTCTTT